This T cell receptor (beta chain) was retrieved from a study of identical twins. The study, taken as a whole, reports: Modelling underestimated the level of out-of-frame TCR alpha sharing observed in monozygotic twins. Twins shared out-of-frame alpha sequences with excess low generation probability. Cross-sectional statistics underpinned the conclusions; the same donors were not followed.

The CDR3 length is 14 residues. The germline V gene encodes CDR1 LGHNA and CDR2 YSLEER. The V end lost 0 bases, the J end lost 5 bases, and 10 bases lay between the germline ends. Via MiXCR, TCRdb re-called the 5' RACE reads, giving one row per CDR3 protein. In the table there are some 660,000 distinct CDR3 sequences, 8% to 9% of which are singletons. Note on this clonotype: Its antigen is not identified.

This sample also appeared in a second study, on yellow fever vaccine responses in identical twins. That paper adds: A vaccine T cell response that seemed partly convergent and partly personalized was reported in twins.

The TCR was taken from a woman under 30 in good health. The V call is TRBV4-3, the J call TRBJ1-1; D is uncertain. Specimen: PBMCs. The CDR3 nucleotides read TGCGCCAGCAGCCAAGATGCACGTAGGACTGAAGCTTTCTTT. Its translation is CASSQDARRTEAFF.